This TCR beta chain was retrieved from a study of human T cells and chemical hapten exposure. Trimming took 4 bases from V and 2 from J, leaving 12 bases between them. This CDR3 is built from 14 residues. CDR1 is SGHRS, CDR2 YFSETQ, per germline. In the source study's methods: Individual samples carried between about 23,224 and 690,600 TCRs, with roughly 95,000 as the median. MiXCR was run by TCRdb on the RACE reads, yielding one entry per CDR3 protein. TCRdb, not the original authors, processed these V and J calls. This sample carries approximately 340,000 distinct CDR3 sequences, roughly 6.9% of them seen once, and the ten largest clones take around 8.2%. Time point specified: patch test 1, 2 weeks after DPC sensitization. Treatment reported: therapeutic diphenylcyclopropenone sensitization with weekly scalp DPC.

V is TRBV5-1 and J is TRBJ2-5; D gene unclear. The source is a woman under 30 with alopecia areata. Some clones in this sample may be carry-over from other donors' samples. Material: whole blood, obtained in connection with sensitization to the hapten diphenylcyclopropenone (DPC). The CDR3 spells CASSPGLGQETQYF. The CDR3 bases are TGCGCCAGCAGCCCCGGTTTAGGGCAAGAGACCCAGTACTTC.